A selection of T cell receptor beta chains follows, all from one sample in a study of identical twins. TCRdb independently ran MiXCR on the 5' RACE reads; one entry per CDR3 protein. Found here are some 500,000 distinct CDR3 sequences, 9.6% of them singletons; the top ten hold 3%. These data were also reused for a study on yellow fever vaccine responses in identical twins.

The specimen sequenced was PBMCs. All receptors come from a woman aged 18-35 years in good health. The CDR3 runs from the conserved cysteine through the conserved F or W. The order of the fields is V gene, CDR3 protein.

>TRBV12-3/TRBV12-4
CASNDRGHEQYF
>TRBV28
CASTSGQGYSGANVLTF
>TRBV5-1
CASSAGGQGLSYEQYF
>TRBV7-2
CASSSLPGPETQYF
>TRBV11-2
CASSYAVGGAEYEQYF
>TRBV29-1
CSVAEIDQETQYF
>TRBV20-1
CSASHRASTDTQYF
>TRBV27
CASSSEGVAANEQFF
>TRBV6-1
CASRSFRVGEQYF
>TRBV14
CASTSSGANVLTF
>TRBV7-8
CASSPPLAGVVDTQYF
>TRBV5-1
CASSLASTRVPGDTQYF
>TRBV20-1
CSASHMADSLYEQYF
>TRBV12-3/TRBV12-4
CASSHTLARYYNEQFF
>TRBV18
CASSPPASSQETQYF
>TRBV7-8
CASSMGVGTDTQYF
>TRBV18
CASSQRDPGTKDSPLHF
>TRBV6-2/TRBV6-3
CASSYSMGLADNEQFF
>TRBV9
CASSVGTGRSTGELFF
>TRBV11-2
CASRMTDSYEQYF
>TRBV19
CASSPTGTSTGELFF
>TRBV5-1
CASSQRSGGQMNEQFF
>TRBV7-9
CASSLALAAREQYF